This TCR beta chain was recorded in a study of blood T cell repertoires in COVID-19. The overall study: Both acute and convalescent COVID-19 samples were obtained from the United States, Italy and Spain. Nucleic acid was either cDNA or gDNA, and it came from T cells, B-cell-depleted T cells, or PBMCs.

This CDR3 has 12 amino acids. Germline V gene lookup returns CDR1 SGHNT and CDR2 YYREEE (reference sequence). Original handling: Scientists estimated how many nucleated cells there were by amplifying reference gene primers. Sequenced by immunoSEQ multiplex PCR; TCRdb stores in-frame clones only, minus some. The V and J calls and clone size come from that table; D and trimming were worked out from the DNA. The table has 350,000 to 450,000 clones, around 85% seen once. Specimen: peripheral blood. The gene calls are TRBV5-4 and TRBJ1-2, with 11 bases lining up with TRBD1. The clonotype was recovered from a woman younger than 30 with acute or convalescent COVID-19. The CDR3 sequence: CSGTGGNYGYTF. The CDR3 DNA reads as TGTTCCGGGACAGGGGGAAACTATGGCTACACCTTC.